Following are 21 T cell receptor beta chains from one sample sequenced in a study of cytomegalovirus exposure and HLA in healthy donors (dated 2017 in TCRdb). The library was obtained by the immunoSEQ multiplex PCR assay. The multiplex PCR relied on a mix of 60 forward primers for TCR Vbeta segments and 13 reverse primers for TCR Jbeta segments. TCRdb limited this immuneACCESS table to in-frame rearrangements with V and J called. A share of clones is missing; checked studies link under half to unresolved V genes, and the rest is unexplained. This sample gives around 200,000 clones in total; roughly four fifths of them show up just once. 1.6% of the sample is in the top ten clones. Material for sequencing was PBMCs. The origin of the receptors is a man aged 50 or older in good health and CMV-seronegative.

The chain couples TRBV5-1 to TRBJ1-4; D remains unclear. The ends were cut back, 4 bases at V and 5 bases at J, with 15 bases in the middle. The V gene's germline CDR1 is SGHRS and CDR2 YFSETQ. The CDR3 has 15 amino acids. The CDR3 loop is CASSLINSKNEKLFF. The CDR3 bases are TGCGCCAGCAGCCTAATAAACTCTAAGAATGAAAAACTGTTTTTT.

CDR3 residues: CASRYLNTEAFF. The CDR3 region has the DNA TGTGCCAGCAGATACTTAAACACTGAAGCTTTCTTT. This chain connects TRBV6-1 to TRBJ1-1; no clear D. V shed 6 bases and J shed 2 bases, with 7 bases lying between them. Germline V gene lookup returns CDR1 MNHNS and CDR2 SASEGT. The CDR3 is 12 amino acids.

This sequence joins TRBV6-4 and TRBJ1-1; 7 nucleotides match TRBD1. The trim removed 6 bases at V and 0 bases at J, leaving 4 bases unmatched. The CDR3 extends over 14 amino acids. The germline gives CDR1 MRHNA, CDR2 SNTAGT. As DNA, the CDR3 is TGTGCCAGCAGGGTTCAGGGGGTGAACACTGAAGCTTTCTTT. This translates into CASRVQGVNTEAFF.

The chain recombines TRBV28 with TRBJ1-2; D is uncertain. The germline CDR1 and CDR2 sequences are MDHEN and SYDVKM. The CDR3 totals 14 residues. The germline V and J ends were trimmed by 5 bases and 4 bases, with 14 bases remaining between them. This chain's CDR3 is CASSPRLRVYGYTF. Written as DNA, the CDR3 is TGTGCCAGCAGTCCGCGGTTGAGGGTCTATGGCTACACCTTC.

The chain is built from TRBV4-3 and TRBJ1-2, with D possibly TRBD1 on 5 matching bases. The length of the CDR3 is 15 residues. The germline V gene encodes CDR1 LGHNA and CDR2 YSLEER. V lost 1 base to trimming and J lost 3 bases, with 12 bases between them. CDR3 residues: CASSQALQAHYGYTF. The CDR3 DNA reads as TGCGCCAGCAGCCAAGCCCTACAGGCCCACTATGGCTACACCTTC.

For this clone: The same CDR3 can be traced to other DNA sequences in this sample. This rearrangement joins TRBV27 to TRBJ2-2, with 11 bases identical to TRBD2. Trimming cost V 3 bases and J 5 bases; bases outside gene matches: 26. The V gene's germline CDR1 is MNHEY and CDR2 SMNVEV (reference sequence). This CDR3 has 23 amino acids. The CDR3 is CASSLSVLGQGRTSGSRTGELFF. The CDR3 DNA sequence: TGTGCCAGCAGTTTGTCTGTTCTGGGGCAGGGTCGAACTAGCGGGAGTCGTACCGGGGAGCTGTTTTTT.

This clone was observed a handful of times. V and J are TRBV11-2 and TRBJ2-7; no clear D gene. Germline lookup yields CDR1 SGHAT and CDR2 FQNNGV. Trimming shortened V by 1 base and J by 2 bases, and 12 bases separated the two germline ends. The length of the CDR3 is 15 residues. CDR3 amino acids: CASSLVPGQAYEQYF. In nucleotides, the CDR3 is TGTGCCAGCAGCTTAGTACCCGGCCAGGCCTACGAGCAGTACTTC.

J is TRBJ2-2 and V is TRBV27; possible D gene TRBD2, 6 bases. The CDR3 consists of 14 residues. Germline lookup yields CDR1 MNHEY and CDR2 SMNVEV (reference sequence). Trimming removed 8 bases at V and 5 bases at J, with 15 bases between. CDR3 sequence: CASSRVGGTGELFF. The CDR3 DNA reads TGTGCCAGCTCTCGGGTTGGGGGGACCGGGGAGCTGTTTTTT.

CDR3: CASRRGQDYGYTF. In DNA form, the CDR3 reads TGTGCCAGCCGGAGGGGGCAAGACTATGGCTACACCTTC. The rearrangement links TRBV6-1 to TRBJ1-2, with 7 bases aligning to TRBD1. The CDR3 is made up of 13 amino acids. Per the germline V gene, CDR1 is MNHNS and CDR2 is SASEGT. V dropped 8 bases and J dropped 3; count of bases not matched to a gene: 6.

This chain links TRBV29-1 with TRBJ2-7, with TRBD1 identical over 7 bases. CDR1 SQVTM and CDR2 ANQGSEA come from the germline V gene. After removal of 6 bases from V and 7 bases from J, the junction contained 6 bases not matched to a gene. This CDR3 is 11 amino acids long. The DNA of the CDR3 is TGCAGCGTCCGCAGGGGGTCGGAGCAGTACTTC. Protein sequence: CSVRRGSEQYF.

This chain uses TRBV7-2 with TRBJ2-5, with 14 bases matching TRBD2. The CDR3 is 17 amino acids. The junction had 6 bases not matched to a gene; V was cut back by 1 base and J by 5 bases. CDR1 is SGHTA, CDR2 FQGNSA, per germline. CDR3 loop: CASSLGTSGGTRETQYF. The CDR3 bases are TGTGCCAGCAGCTTAGGGACTAGCGGGGGGACCCGCGAGACCCAGTACTTC.

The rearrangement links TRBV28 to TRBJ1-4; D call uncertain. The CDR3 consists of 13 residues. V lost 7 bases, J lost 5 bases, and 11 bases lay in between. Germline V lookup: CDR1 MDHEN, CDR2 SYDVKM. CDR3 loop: CASTSGLNEKLFF. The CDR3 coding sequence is TGTGCCAGCACCTCTGGTCTAAATGAAAAACTGTTTTTT.

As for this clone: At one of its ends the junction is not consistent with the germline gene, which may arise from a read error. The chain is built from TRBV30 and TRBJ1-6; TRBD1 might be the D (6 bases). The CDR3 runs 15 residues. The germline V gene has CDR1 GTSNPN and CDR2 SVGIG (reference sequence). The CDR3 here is CAWRTGTGGNSPLHF. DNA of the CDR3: TGTGCCTGGCGCACAGGGACCGGGGGGAATTCTCCCCTCCACTTT.

CDR3: CASSPGQTGSEIGYTF. The CDR3 DNA follows: TGTGCCAGCAGCCCGGGTCAGACAGGCTCGGAAATTGGCTACACCTTC. The chain couples TRBV7-6 to TRBJ1-2, with a possible D match to TRBD1 (6 bases). V lost 5 bases and J lost 7, with 23 bases in between. The germline gives CDR1 SGHVS, CDR2 FNYEAQ. The CDR3 contains 16 residues.

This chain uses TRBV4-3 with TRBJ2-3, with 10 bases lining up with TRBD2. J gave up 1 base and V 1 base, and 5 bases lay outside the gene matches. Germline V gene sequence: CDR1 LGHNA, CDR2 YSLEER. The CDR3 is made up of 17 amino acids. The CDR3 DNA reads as TGCGCCAGCAGCCAAGGGAGCGGGGGGGCGGGCACAGATACGCAGTATTTT. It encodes CASSQGSGGAGTDTQYF.

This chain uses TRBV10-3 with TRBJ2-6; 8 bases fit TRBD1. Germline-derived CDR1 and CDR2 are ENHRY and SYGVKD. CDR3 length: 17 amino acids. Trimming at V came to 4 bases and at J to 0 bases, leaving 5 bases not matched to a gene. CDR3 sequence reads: CAISGDRPTSGANVLTF. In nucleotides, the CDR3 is TGTGCCATCAGTGGGGACAGGCCAACCTCTGGGGCCAACGTCCTGACTTTC.

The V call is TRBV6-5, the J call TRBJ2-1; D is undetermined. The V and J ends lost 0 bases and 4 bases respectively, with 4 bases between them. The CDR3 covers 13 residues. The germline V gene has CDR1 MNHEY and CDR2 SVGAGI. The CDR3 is CASSYSQYNEQFF. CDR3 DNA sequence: TGTGCCAGCAGTTACTCCCAGTACAATGAGCAGTTCTTC.

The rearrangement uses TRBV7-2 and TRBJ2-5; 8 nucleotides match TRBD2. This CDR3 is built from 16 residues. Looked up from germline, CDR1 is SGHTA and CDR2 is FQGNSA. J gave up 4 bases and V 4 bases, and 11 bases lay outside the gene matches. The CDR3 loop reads CASSSKAGARRETQYF. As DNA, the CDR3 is TGTGCCAGCAGCTCTAAAGCGGGAGCGAGAAGAGAGACCCAGTACTTC.

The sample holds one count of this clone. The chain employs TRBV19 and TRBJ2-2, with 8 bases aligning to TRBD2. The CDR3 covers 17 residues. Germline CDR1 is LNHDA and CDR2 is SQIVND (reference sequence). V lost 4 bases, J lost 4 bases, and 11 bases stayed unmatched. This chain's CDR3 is CASSTIAAGGATGELFF. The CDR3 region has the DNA TGTGCCAGTAGTACCATCGCCGCGGGGGGCGCCACCGGGGAGCTGTTTTTT.

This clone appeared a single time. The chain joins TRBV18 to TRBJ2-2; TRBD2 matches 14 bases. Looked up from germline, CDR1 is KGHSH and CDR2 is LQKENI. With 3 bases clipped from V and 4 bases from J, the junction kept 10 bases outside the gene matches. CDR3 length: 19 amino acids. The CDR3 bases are TGTGCCAGCTCACCCAAGACGGGACTAGCGGGAGTAGGCACCGGGGAGCTGTTTTTT. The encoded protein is CASSPKTGLAGVGTGELFF.

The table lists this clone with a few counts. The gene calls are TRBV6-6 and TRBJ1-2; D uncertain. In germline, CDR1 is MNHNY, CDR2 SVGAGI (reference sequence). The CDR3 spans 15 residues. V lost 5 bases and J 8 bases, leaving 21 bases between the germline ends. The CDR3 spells CASSREISSGRGYTF. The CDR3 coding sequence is TGTGCCAGCAGTCGAGAGATCTCCTCGGGAAGAGGCTACACCTTC.